Listed below are T cell receptor beta chains from one sample, sequenced in a study of T-cell reconstitution after alpha-beta-depleted transplantation in children. MiXCR, applied by TCRdb to the PCR reads, yields one record per CDR3 protein. The top ten clones hold around 4.5% of a sample with hundreds of thousands of distinct CDR3 sequences, about an eighth of them seen once. The starting material was PBMCs, obtained from the stem cell graft. Receptor source: a human donor who donated a stem cell graft to a child with Fanconi anemia. CDR3s include the opening cysteine and the closing phenylalanine or tryptophan. Each record gives: V gene, CDR3 length, D gene, J gene, clone size, CDR3 protein, CDR3 DNA. The D gene is left open where the match is weak. Some rows mark clone size as missing; the rest say once, few, many or name a class of expanded clone.

>TRBV20-1|16|NA|TRBJ2-4|NA
CSASALSMARQNIQYF
TGCAGTGCTAGCGCCCTCTCCATGGCGCGGCAGAACATTCAGTACTTC
>TRBV7-2|13|TRBD1|TRBJ1-5|NA
CASSPTPTGAQHF
TGTGCCAGCAGCCCAACACCGACAGGGGCCCAGCATTTT
>TRBV3-1|15|NA|TRBJ2-3|NA
CASSTRGQIADTQYF
TGTGCCAGCAGCACGAGAGGACAGATTGCAGATACGCAGTATTTT
>TRBV7-6|15|NA|TRBJ2-3|few
CASSSPLTATDTQYF
TGTGCCAGCAGCTCCCCACTCACGGCCACAGATACGCAGTATTTT
>TRBV2|13|TRBD1|TRBJ2-1|few
CASEQGAGNEQFF
TGTGCCAGCGAACAGGGGGCTGGGAATGAGCAGTTCTTC
>TRBV27|14|TRBD1|TRBJ1-2|NA
CASSLKGAGSGYTF
TGTGCCAGCAGTTTAAAGGGGGCGGGTTCTGGCTACACCTTC
>TRBV2|18|NA|TRBJ1-6|NA
CASAEVDPGPISNSPLHF
TGTGCCAGTGCTGAGGTGGACCCGGGGCCTATCTCTAATTCACCCCTCCACTTT
>TRBV7-7|14|NA|TRBJ2-3|many
CASSLHGAGDTQYF
TGTGCTAGCAGCTTACACGGAGCGGGAGATACGCAGTATTTT
>TRBV2|14|NA|TRBJ2-5|few
CASSRYRGQETQYF
TGTGCCAGCAGTCGATATCGTGGGCAAGAGACCCAGTACTTC
>TRBV20-1|14|NA|TRBJ2-3|NA
CSAPALTGRDTQYF
TGCAGTGCTCCCGCCTTAACAGGGAGGGATACGCAGTATTTT
>TRBV12-3/TRBV12-4|13|NA|TRBJ1-5|many
CASSLGEYLPQHF
TGTGCCAGCAGTTTGGGGGAGTATTTGCCCCAGCATTTT
>TRBV10-3|16|TRBD1|TRBJ1-1|NA
CAISAGRGIANTEAFF
TGTGCCATCAGTGCTGGCAGGGGGATTGCGAACACTGAAGCTTTCTTT
>TRBV6-2/TRBV6-3|15|NA|TRBJ2-6|few
CASHATGFRANVLTF
TGTGCCAGCCACGCGACGGGCTTCAGGGCCAACGTCCTGACTTTC
>TRBV20-1|16|TRBD1|TRBJ1-1|many
CSARRGTGTGITEAFF
TGCAGTGCTAGGAGGGGGACAGGCACTGGTATTACTGAAGCTTTCTTT
>TRBV28|14|TRBD2|TRBJ2-2|many
CASSSPGGTGELFF
TGTGCCAGCAGTTCACCCGGGGGGACCGGGGAGCTGTTTTTT